This TCR beta chain originates from a study of cytomegalovirus exposure and HLA in healthy donors. Losses at the gene ends were 3 bases for V and 5 bases for J; bases not matched to a gene: 10. CDR3 length: 16 residues. The germline V gene encodes CDR1 SEHNR and CDR2 FQNEAQ (reference sequence). Primers for the PCR totalled 60 Vbeta and 13 Jbeta. Using immunoSEQ multiplex PCR, the repertoire was profiled, and TCRdb retains in-frame clones only, with some absent. Of under 200,000 clones listed, around 80% are singletons. On this clone itself: The target antigen is unknown.

Overall study findings and caveats: Productive status was seen about 90% or about 30% of the time for most TCR beta V segments in an earlier analysis.

The sequence derives from a woman aged 25-40 years in good health and CMV-seropositive. Sequenced material: PBMCs. This sequence joins TRBV7-9 and TRBJ2-5; 9 nucleotides align to TRBD2. In DNA form, the CDR3 reads TGTGCCAGCAGCTTCTCTGGCGGGGGGGCCCGGGAGACCCAGTACTTC. This sequence encodes CASSFSGGGARETQYF.